This T cell receptor beta chain was profiled in a study of T cells after yellow fever vaccination. In the case of this clonotype: The antigen is not known.

The TCR cDNA carried a universal primer site and UMIs from 5'RACE template switching. TCRdb used MiXCR to reprocess the 5' RACE reads, holding one entry per CDR3 protein. The sample shows hundreds of thousands of distinct CDR3 sequences, about 8.3% of them seen only once. Per germline, CDR1 MGHRA and CDR2 YSYEKL. V lost 5 bases and J 7 bases, leaving 20 bases between the germline ends. The CDR3 has 15 amino acids. Findings and limits, study-wide: Within FACS-sorted repertoires, abundant clonotypes contaminating from the bulk population could be present. Of the clonotypes, a small share occurred in both CD4 and CD8 compartments. Among primary-vaccination clones, most reappeared after the booster, at almost 98% for CD4 and 88% for CD8.

The source material was PBMCs, sampled roughly 45 days after the first yellow fever vaccination. The clonotype originates from a man between 18 and 35 years old who received the YFV17D yellow fever vaccine. The J gene is TRBJ1-1, the V gene TRBV4-1, with D possibly matching TRBD1 (5 bases). The CDR3 sequence is CASSSRQSGYLEAFF. CDR3 DNA sequence: TGCGCCAGCAGCTCCCGACAGTCCGGTTATCTTGAAGCTTTCTTT.